The next 20 T cell receptor beta chains were all read from a single sample in a study of blood T cell repertoires in COVID-19. Sequencing was performed with immunoSEQ multiplex PCR; in TCRdb, only in-frame clones are kept and a portion is missing. The data contain 240,000 or so clones, just under 90% of them singletons. The sequencing input was PBMCs or T cells enriched from blood (not recorded which). The receptor source for this set is a man aged 45-60 years who had been exposed to COVID-19.

The chain combines TRBV29-1 with TRBJ2-3, with 8 nucleotides matching TRBD1. The J segment lost 2 bases and the V segment lost 4 bases, leaving 8 bases of the junction unmatched. The germline CDR1 and CDR2 sequences are SQVTM and ANQGSEA. The CDR3 length is 15 residues. The CDR3 DNA reads TGCAGCGTTGCTGCGTTGCAGGGGGCCACAGATACGCAGTATTTT. It is translated as CSVAALQGATDTQYF.

This clone was detected a few times. The rearrangement uses TRBV5-1 and TRBJ2-3; TRBD1 might be the D (6 bases). Germline V lookup: CDR1 SGHRS, CDR2 YFSETQ. This CDR3 is 14 amino acids long. Trimming stripped 4 bases from V and 7 bases from J, with 16 bases between. The CDR3 DNA reads as TGCGCCAGCAGCCCACAGGGAAGGTGGAATACGCAGTATTTT. Its protein product is CASSPQGRWNTQYF.

The chain is built from TRBV11-2 and TRBJ2-7; 7 nucleotides align to TRBD1. V lost 5 bases, J lost 2 bases, and 3 bases stayed unmatched. The CDR3 is 13 amino acids. CDR1 and CDR2 (germline): SGHAT, FQNNGV. The CDR3 DNA follows: TGTGCCAGCAGCCAAGGGACAGCCTACGAGCAGTACGTC. It translates to CASSQGTAYEQYV.

V gene TRBV10-3 combines with J gene TRBJ1-1, with D hard to call. Germline values: CDR1 ENHRY, CDR2 SYGVKD. V lost 4 bases and J 1 base, leaving 10 bases between the germline ends. The CDR3 spans 14 residues. This chain's CDR3 is CAISATEENTEAFF. The CDR3 coding sequence is TGTGCCATCAGTGCGACCGAGGAGAACACTGAAGCTTTCTTT.

With respect to this clone: The same CDR3 is also encoded by other DNA sequences in this sample. The chain is built from TRBV30 and TRBJ1-5; D is perhaps TRBD1 (6 bases). V was clipped by 0 bases and J by 4 bases, with 7 bases between them. Germline V CDR1 and CDR2: GTSNPN, SVGIG (reference sequence). This CDR3 is built from 13 residues. The CDR3 bases are TGTGCCTGGAGTGTTAGGGGGAATCAGCCCCAGCATTTT. This encodes CAWSVRGNQPQHF.

The gene calls are TRBV7-8 and TRBJ2-7; the D gene is possibly TRBD2 (5 bases). CDR1 SGHVS and CDR2 FQNEAQ come from the germline V gene. The V gene lost 1 base and the J gene lost 6 bases, with 13 bases spanning the gap. This CDR3 contains 14 residues. The CDR3 nucleotides read TGTGCCAGCAGCTTAGTTGATCGGGGTCTCGAGCAGTACGTC. Translation: CASSLVDRGLEQYV.

The V call is TRBV12-3 or TRBV12-4, the J call TRBJ1-2; no definite D call. V lost 5 bases and J 8 bases, leaving 15 bases between the germline ends. This CDR3 spans 13 amino acids. The CDR3 DNA reads TGTGCCAGCAGTCCTGCAGGCCGTTTAGGCTACACCTTC. Translated, it gives CASSPAGRLGYTF.

In its sample, this clone was seen once. J is TRBJ1-3 and V is TRBV10-3, with 10 bases that match TRBD1. CDR3 length: 15 amino acids. Germline V CDR1 and CDR2: ENHRY, SYGVKD. After removal of 6 bases from V and 1 base from J, the junction contained 3 bases not matched to a gene. The CDR3 DNA reads as TGTGCCATCAGCGGGACAGGGGATTCTGGAAACACCATATATTTT. Protein sequence: CAISGTGDSGNTIYF.

The chain employs TRBV19 and TRBJ2-7, with D tentatively TRBD1 (5 bases). The CDR3 spans 15 residues. CDR1 and CDR2 from the germline V gene are LNHDA and SQIVND (reference sequence). Trimming cost V 3 bases and J 3 bases, with 15 bases left between them. CDR3 sequence reads: CASSISGQVLYEQYF. CDR3 nucleotide sequence: TGTGCCAGTAGTATCTCAGGGCAGGTCCTCTACGAGCAGTACTTC.

The chain is built from TRBV7-3 and TRBJ1-1, with D perhaps matching TRBD1 (6 bases). CDR3 length: 15 amino acids. Germline V gene lookup returns CDR1 SGHTA and CDR2 FQGTGA. V was trimmed by 2 bases and J by 5 bases, leaving 15 bases between them. The CDR3: CASSLGTLSGTEAFF. The DNA for the CDR3 is TGTGCCAGCAGCTTAGGGACACTCTCAGGGACTGAAGCTTTCTTT.

The genes are TRBV30 and TRBJ2-7, with 8 bases that match TRBD1. The germline V gene has CDR1 GTSNPN and CDR2 SVGIG (reference sequence). The CDR3 covers 12 residues. After removal of 8 bases from V and 2 bases from J, the junction contained 5 bases not matched to a gene. The CDR3 region has the DNA TGTGCCGGACAGGGCCCTACCTACGAGCAGTACTTC. Its translation: CAGQGPTYEQYF.

The chain is built from TRBV28 and TRBJ2-1; TRBD2 matches 8 bases. V was pared by 5 bases and J by 6 bases, with 9 bases of the junction left unmatched. The CDR3 is 15 amino acids. The germline CDR1 and CDR2 sequences are MDHEN and SYDVKM. The CDR3 sequence: CASSLSGISLNEQFF. In DNA, the CDR3 is TGTGCCAGCAGTCTTAGCGGGATTTCCCTCAATGAGCAGTTCTTC.

The chain employs TRBV27 and TRBJ1-5, with TRBD1 matching over 7 bases. The CDR3 length is 17 residues. CDR1 is MNHEY, CDR2 SMNVEV, per germline (reference sequence). V was clipped by 5 bases and J by 0 bases; unmatched bases: 10. The CDR3 bases are TGTGCCAGCAGTCCGACAGGGTTTCCCGATAGCAATCAGCCCCAGCATTTT. Protein product: CASSPTGFPDSNQPQHF.

The chain employs TRBV2 and TRBJ2-7, with D maybe TRBD1 (5 bases). Trimming stripped 5 bases from V and 4 bases from J, with 9 bases between. There are 12 residues in the CDR3. Germline loops: CDR1 SNHLY, CDR2 FYNNEI. CDR3 protein: CASSKQVYEQYF. DNA of the CDR3: TGTGCCAGCAGTAAACAGGTTTACGAGCAGTACTTC.

CDR3 protein: CASSDRQASQPQHF. CDR3 sequence (DNA): TGTGCCAGTAGTGATAGACAGGCGAGTCAGCCCCAGCATTTT. This chain uses TRBV19 with TRBJ1-5, with D tentatively TRBD1 (6 bases). The germline CDR1 and CDR2 sequences are LNHDA and SQIVND (reference sequence). The CDR3 length is 14 residues. V was trimmed by 5 bases and J by 6 bases, leaving 14 bases between them.

This rearrangement joins TRBV24-1 to TRBJ2-3; the D gene is possibly TRBD2 (6 bases). The CDR3 loop spans 14 amino acids. V was cut by 3 bases and J by 7 bases, with 13 bases left in between. Germline values: CDR1 KGHDR, CDR2 SFDVKD. CDR3: CATSDPGSGNTQYF. Written as DNA, the CDR3 is TGTGCCACCAGTGATCCCGGGAGCGGTAATACGCAGTATTTT.

The rearrangement joins TRBV5-4 to TRBJ1-6; TRBD1 is a possible D gene (6 bases). V dropped 9 bases and J dropped 7 bases, with 20 bases sitting between them. Germline CDR1 and CDR2: SGHNT and YYREEE (reference sequence). The CDR3 contains 15 residues. CDR3 in DNA: TGTGCCATCAAGAAGGGGGTTGGCGGAAATTCACCCCTCCACTTT. Its protein product is CAIKKGVGGNSPLHF.

This clone appeared a single time. The chain employs TRBV4-1 and TRBJ1-2; D uncertain. The length of the CDR3 is 13 residues. Germline assignment: CDR1 MGHRA and CDR2 YSYEKL. V was pared by 1 base and J by 2 bases, with 5 bases between. The CDR3 region is CASSQARNYGYTF. The CDR3, as DNA: TGCGCCAGCAGCCAAGCACGGAACTATGGCTACACCTTC.

This rearrangement joins TRBV28 to TRBJ1-4, with D uncertain. Trimming shortened V by 1 base and J by 1 base, and 10 bases separated the two germline ends. From germline, CDR1 is MDHEN and CDR2 SYDVKM. This CDR3 contains 16 residues. In DNA form, the CDR3 reads TGTGCCAGCAGTTTATATCGGGAGGGAACTAATGAAAAACTGTTTTTT. It codes for CASSLYREGTNEKLFF.

The chain has TRBV6-1 and TRBJ1-5; 7 positions agree with TRBD1. In germline, CDR1 is MNHNS, CDR2 SASEGT. The CDR3 spans 15 residues. V lost 1 base to trimming and J lost 5 bases; unmatched junction nucleotides: 5. The CDR3 region is CASSEVTGWDQPQHF. CDR3 DNA: TGTGCCAGCAGTGAAGTGACAGGGTGGGATCAGCCCCAGCATTTT.